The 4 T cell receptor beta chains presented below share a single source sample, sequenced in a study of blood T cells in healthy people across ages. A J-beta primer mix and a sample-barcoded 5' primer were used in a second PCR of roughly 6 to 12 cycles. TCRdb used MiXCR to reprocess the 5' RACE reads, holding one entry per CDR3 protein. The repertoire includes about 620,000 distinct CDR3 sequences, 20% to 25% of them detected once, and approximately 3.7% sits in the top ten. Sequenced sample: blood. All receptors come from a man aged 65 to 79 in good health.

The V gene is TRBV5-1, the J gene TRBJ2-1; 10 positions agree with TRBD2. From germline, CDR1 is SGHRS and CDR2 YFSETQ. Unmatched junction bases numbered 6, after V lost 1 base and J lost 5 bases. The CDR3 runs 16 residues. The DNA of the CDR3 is TGCGCCAGCAGCTTGACGACTAGCGGGTCACACAATGAGCAGTTCTTC. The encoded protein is CASSLTTSGSHNEQFF. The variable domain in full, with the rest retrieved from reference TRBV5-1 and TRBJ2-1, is KAGVTQTPRYLIKTRGQQVTLSCSPISGHRSVSWYQQTPGQGLQFLFEYFSETQRNKGNFPGRFSGRQFSNSRSEMNVSTLELGDSALYLCASSLTTSGSHNEQFFGPGTRLTVL.

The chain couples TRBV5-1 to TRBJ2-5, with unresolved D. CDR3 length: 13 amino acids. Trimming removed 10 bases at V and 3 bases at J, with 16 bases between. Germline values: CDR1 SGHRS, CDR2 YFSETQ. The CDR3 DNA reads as TGCGCCGCATCCAGAACGCCCGAAGAGACCCAGTACTTC. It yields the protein CAASRTPEETQYF.

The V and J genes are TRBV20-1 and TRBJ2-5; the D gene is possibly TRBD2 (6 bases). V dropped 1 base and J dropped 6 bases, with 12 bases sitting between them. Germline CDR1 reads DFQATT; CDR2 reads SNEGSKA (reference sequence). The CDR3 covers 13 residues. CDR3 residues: CSARASGSQTQYF. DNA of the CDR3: TGCAGTGCTAGAGCCTCCGGGAGCCAGACCCAGTACTTC.

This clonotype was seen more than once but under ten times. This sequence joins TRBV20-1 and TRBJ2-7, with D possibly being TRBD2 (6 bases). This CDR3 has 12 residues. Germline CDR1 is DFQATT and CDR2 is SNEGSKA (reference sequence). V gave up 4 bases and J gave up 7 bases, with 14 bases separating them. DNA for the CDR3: TGCAGTGCTAAAAAGACTAGTATGGAGCAGTACTTC. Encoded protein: CSAKKTSMEQYF.